Described below is a single T cell receptor (beta chain) sequence and its context. The sample originates from a study of OX40 agonist ivuxolimab in advanced cancers. For the study at large: Participants, 82.7% male, averaged around 64 years of age, ranging from about 23 to 90. Previous treatment with anti-PD-1, anti-PD-L1 or anti-CTLA-4 therapy was allowed; 40% had received some.

V dropped 2 bases and J dropped 2; count of bases not matched to a gene: 5. Germline CDR1 SGHVS, CDR2 FNYEAQ. This CDR3 region has 17 residues. Some clones are missing from TCRdb's copy, which holds only in-frame ones; the method was immunoSEQ multiplex PCR. This table holds fewer than 80,000 clones, 75% to 90% found once. The receptor was isolated from an adult with an advanced solid tumor such as melanoma, head and neck, liver or kidney cancer. The source was CD4+ or CD8+ T cells sorted from blood, collected in a trial of the OX40 agonist ivuxolimab. The chain employs TRBV7-6 and TRBJ2-5, with 13 bases aligning to TRBD2. The CDR3 nucleotides read TGTGCCAGCAGCTTAAGGGGACTAGCGGGGTTGCAAGAGACCCAGTACTTC. The encoded protein is CASSLRGLAGLQETQYF.